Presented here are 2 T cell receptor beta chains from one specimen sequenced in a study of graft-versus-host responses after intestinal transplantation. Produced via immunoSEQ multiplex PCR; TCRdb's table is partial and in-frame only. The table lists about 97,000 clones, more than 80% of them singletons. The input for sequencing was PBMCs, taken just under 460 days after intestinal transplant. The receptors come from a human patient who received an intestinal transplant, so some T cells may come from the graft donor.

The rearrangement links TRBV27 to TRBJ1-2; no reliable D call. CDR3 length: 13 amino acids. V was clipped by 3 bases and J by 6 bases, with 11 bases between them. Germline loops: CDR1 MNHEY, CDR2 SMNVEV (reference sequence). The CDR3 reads CASSLMGRDGYTF. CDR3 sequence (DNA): TGTGCCAGCAGTTTGATGGGGAGGGATGGCTACACCTTC.

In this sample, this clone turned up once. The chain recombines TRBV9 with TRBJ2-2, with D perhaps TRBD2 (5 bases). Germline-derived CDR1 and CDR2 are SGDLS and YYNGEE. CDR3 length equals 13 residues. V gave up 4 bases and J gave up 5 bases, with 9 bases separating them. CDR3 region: CASSSSGTGELFF. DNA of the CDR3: TGTGCCAGCAGCTCCTCGGGGACCGGGGAGCTGTTTTTT.